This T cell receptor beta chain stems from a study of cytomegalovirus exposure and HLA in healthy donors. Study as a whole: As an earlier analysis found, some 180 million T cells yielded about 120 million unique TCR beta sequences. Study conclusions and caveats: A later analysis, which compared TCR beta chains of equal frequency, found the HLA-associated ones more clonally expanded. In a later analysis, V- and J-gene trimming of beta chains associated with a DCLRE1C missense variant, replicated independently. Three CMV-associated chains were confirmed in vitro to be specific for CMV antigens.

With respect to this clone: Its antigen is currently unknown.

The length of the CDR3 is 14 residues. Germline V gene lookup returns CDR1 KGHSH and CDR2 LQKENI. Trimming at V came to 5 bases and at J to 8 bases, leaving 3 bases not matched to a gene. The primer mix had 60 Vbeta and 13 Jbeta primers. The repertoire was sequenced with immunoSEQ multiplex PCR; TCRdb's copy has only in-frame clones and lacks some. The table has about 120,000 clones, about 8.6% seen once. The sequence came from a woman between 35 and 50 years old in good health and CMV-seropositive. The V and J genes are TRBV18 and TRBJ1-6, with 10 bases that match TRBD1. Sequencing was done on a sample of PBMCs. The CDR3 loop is CASSGTGVDSPLHF. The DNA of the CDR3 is TGTGCCAGCTCAGGGACAGGGGTTGATTCACCCCTCCACTTT. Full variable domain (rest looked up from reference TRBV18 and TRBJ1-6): NAGVMQNPRHLVRRRGQEARLRCSPMKGHSHVYWYRQLPEEGLKFMVYLQKENIIDESGMPKERFSAEFPKEGPSILRIQQVVRGDSAAYFCASSGTGVDSPLHFGNGTRLTVT.